This T cell receptor (beta chain) appears in the sequencing data of a study of radiation and T cells in renal cell carcinoma (dated by TCRdb to the early 2020s). Background for the entire study: Samples came from a clinical trial, in which primary renal cell carcinomas received 15 Gy stereotactic body radiation therapy followed by nephrectomy 4 weeks later. In total, some 52 samples underwent TCR beta sequencing: roughly 25 tumors plus 27 peripheral blood samples. A total of 4,016,671 unique CDR3 nucleotide sequences, encoding more than 2 million unique CDR3 amino acid sequences, were found across all 50 or so samples. Here is what the overall study found, with its caveats: An increase in top tumor clonotypes in blood was observed from baseline to 2 weeks post-radiation, followed by contraction by 4 weeks, which was taken to suggest transient expansion of tumor-resident clones. No pretreatment tumor biopsies were available, so the baseline intratumoral presence of clonotypes could not be determined. Dynamics of the blood repertoire were not tracked past 4 weeks after treatment. Because the trial had a single-armed design, the trial could not examine how radiation dose or scheduling affected the TCR repertoire.

The time point label, as the study defines it: blood 2 weeks post-SBRT. Taken with the paper, the label for treatment or condition translates to: 15 Gy SBRT to primary tumor, nephrectomy 4 weeks later. Serial peripheral blood from radiation-treated patients was sampled at baseline, 2 weeks and 4 weeks after SBRT to track tumor-enriched clonotypes. All patients had renal cell carcinoma with clear cell pathology. The QIAamp DNA Blood Mini Kit (Qiagen) was used to prepare genomic DNA for TCR sequencing. The analyses included only samples that passed all quality control checks. TCR beta libraries were generated from genomic DNA with the immunoSEQ kit, following the manufacturer's recommendations. To prepare the libraries, a first multiplex PCR with proprietary primers was run, followed by a second PCR that added unique barcodes, and a bead cleanup was done after each round. A positive control reaction and a negative control reaction, both provided in the kit, were run with every batch of samples. The final libraries underwent checking on an Agilent 4200 TapeStation D1000 ScreenTape, volumetric pooling, and quantification by qPCR. Sequencing was performed on an Illumina NextSeq500 with a MidOutput 150-cycle cartridge, and 156 Read1 and 15 Index1 cycles were run with kit custom primers. The pooled library was loaded at approximately 1 pM, and about 21% PhiX control was spiked in. The study's own analysis went as follows. Vendor-processed data were analyzed in R, with a clonotype defined as all T cells sharing the same CDR3 nucleotide sequence. For clone abundance analyses, frequencies were normalized to the 10,000 most abundant clones in each sample. Before analysis, public T cell clones were removed, and these numbered fewer than six per sample on average. Tumor-enriched and baseline blood-enriched clonotypes were defined by at least a 32-fold difference in abundance between compartments. A beta-binomial differential abundance model was used to identify clonotypes that were expanded or contracted between blood time points. Tumor-blood repertoire similarity was measured with the Baroni-Urbani and Buser coefficient, and groups were compared using two-tailed Wilcoxon tests in R. TCRdb took over this immuneACCESS table, retaining in-frame rearrangements with V and J assigned. Such tables are incomplete; in checked studies, under half of the missing clones stem from an unresolved V gene, and the remainder is unexplained. V and J calls and clone size are those listed in that table; D and trimming were worked out from the DNA. This sample lists some 120,000 clones; approximately 85% were detected once. The ten largest make up 5% to 6.5% of the sample.

Comment on this clone: Its antigen target is currently unknown. Base qualities are not provided; no much larger clone lies one nucleotide away.

Here the sequenced sample was blood, taken from a patient whose treatment included radiotherapy and nephrectomy. The source is a man aged 45-60 years with renal cell carcinoma.

The sequenced DNA is TGTGCCAGCGGAGGACTAGCGGGAGAGACCCAGTACTTC. The translation is CASGGLAGETQYF. The rearranged chain carries TRBV7-2 and TRBJ2-5, with TRBD2 identical over 11 junction bases. There are 13 amino acids in the CDR3, from cysteine to phenylalanine inclusive. Of the read, only the CDR3 DNA is kept; its 39 bases are in frame from base 1. The germline V gene provides CDR1 SGHTA and CDR2 FQGNSA. V ends up 8 bases short and J 4 bases short, with an unmatched junction base count of 3.